The clone carrying this T cell receptor (beta chain) was observed a few times. Its matching antigen is unknown. This sample stems from a study of CD8+CD57+ T cells in acquired aplastic anemia. Study-level information: The DNA of sorted CD4+ and CD8+ cells averaged 3.2 ug. The study, taken as a whole, reports: With respect to CD8+ Simpson's diversity, patients and controls did not differ significantly. Between patients and controls, around 30 CD8+ CDR3 sequences were found in common.

The template for TCR beta VDJ and CDR3 sequence profiling was genomic DNA. Each CDR3 protein gets one entry after TCRdb re-called the reads with MiXCR. The sample has about 160,000 distinct CDR3 sequences; 40% to 55% are singletons. Germline V gene data show CDR1 as SQVTM and CDR2 as ANQGSEA. The CDR3 loop spans 15 amino acids. V shed 4 bases and J 5 bases; nucleotides not matched to a gene: 11. Previously, flow cytometry had revealed CD8+CD57+ cell expansion in the patients chosen for sequencing. As a group, the patients uniformly had severe acquired aplastic anemia. Specimen: sorted CD4+, CD8+, or CD8+CD57+ T cells (not recorded which) from PBMCs. This clonotype was sampled from a human donor with aplastic anemia. The rearrangement links TRBV29-1 to TRBJ1-2; 9 positions match TRBD1. The CDR3 bases are TGCAGCGTTGCGCAGGGACAGGGCAAAACTTATGGCTACACCTTC. Amino acid sequence: CSVAQGQGKTYGYTF. The full variable domain, completed using reference TRBV29-1 and TRBJ1-2, is SAVISQKPSRDICQRGTSLTIQCQVDSQVTMMFWYRQQPGQSLTLIATANQGSEATYESGFVIDKFPISRPNLTFSTLTVSNMSPEDSSIYLCSVAQGQGKTYGYTFGSGTRLTVV.